The 16 T cell receptor beta chains reported below all come from one sample, sequenced in a study of shared clonotypes between healthy human individuals. Here immunoSEQ multiplex PCR was the method, and the copy in TCRdb shows in-frame clones only, minus some. The repertoire consists of a few hundred thousand clones, with 95% to 98% occurring once and the leading ten covering 0.045% to 0.07%. The specimen sequenced was naive CD4+ T cells sorted from blood. Subset reported: CD45RA+ positively selected. The receptor source for this set is a woman in her twenties or thirties in good health.

Details on this clone: The same CDR3 arises from other DNA sequences in this sample as well. V is TRBV28 and J is TRBJ1-5, with TRBD1 as a possible D gene (5 bases). V lost 4 bases and J 4 bases, leaving 11 bases between the germline ends. CDR1 MDHEN and CDR2 SYDVKM come from the germline V gene. The CDR3 is 14 residues long. CDR3 sequence: CASSSGGGNQPQHF. The CDR3 region has the DNA TGTGCCAGCAGTTCTGGGGGGGGTAATCAGCCCCAGCATTTT.

This chain's CDR3 is CASSLGGNYPYEQYF. For the CDR3, the DNA is TGTGCCAGCAGTTTAGGCGGGAACTATCCCTACGAGCAGTACTTC. This chain uses TRBV28 with TRBJ2-7; TRBD2 is a possible D gene (6 bases). V lost 2 bases and J lost 2, with 13 bases in between. CDR1 is MDHEN, CDR2 SYDVKM, per germline. The CDR3 extends over 15 amino acids.

The chain employs TRBV29-1 and TRBJ2-2; a possible D gene is TRBD1 (5 bases). V was clipped by 4 bases and J by 2 bases, with 11 bases between them. The length of the CDR3 is 14 residues. Germline V CDR1 and CDR2: SQVTM, ANQGSEA. CDR3 in amino acids: CSVAAQVNTGELFF. In nucleotides, the CDR3 is TGCAGCGTTGCGGCACAGGTCAACACCGGGGAGCTGTTTTTT.

The rearrangement uses TRBV6-6 and TRBJ2-7; TRBD1 aligns across 9 bases. This CDR3 region has 15 residues. CDR1 and CDR2 (germline): MNHNY, SVGAGI (reference sequence). V was clipped by 2 bases and J by 0 bases; unmatched bases: 2. The CDR3 DNA follows: TGTGCCAGCAGTTACCCGGGACAGGGCTCCTACGAGCAGTACTTC. It codes for CASSYPGQGSYEQYF.

The chain recombines TRBV5-1 with TRBJ2-7, with 9 bases matching TRBD1. The CDR3 is made up of 16 amino acids. The V gene end was trimmed by 2 bases and the J gene end by 3 bases; junction bases not matched to a gene: 9. CDR1 is SGHRS, CDR2 YFSETQ, per germline. The CDR3 here is CASSFGQGTGYYEQYF. The CDR3 nucleotides read TGCGCCAGCAGCTTTGGTCAGGGGACAGGGTACTACGAGCAGTACTTC.

This sequence joins TRBV7-6 and TRBJ2-1; D not certain. The CDR3 extends over 14 amino acids. V was pared by 1 base and J by 4 bases, with 8 bases between. In germline, CDR1 is SGHVS, CDR2 FNYEAQ. CDR3 DNA: TGTGCCAGCAGCTTAGTCGAGCGATACAATGAGCAGTTCTTC. Amino acid sequence: CASSLVERYNEQFF.

This chain uses TRBV27 with TRBJ2-2; D not certain. CDR1 is MNHEY, CDR2 SMNVEV, per germline (reference sequence). The CDR3 contains 13 residues. Trimming removed 6 bases at V and 7 bases at J, with 12 bases between. The CDR3 coding sequence is TGTGCCAGCAGATTTGTGTCAGGCGGGGAGCTGTTTTTT. It specifies CASRFVSGGELFF.

The chain employs TRBV21-1 and TRBJ2-7; the D call in the table, TRBD2, was not verified against the DNA. TRBV21-1 constitutes a pseudogene. This CDR3 contains 15 residues. The CDR3 loop is CASSRGLAGNYEQYF. The CDR3 coding sequence is TGTGCCAGCAGCAGAGGACTAGCGGGCAACTACGAGCAGTACTTC.

The J gene is TRBJ2-2, the V gene TRBV9, with D perhaps TRBD2 (6 bases). The V end lost 3 bases, the J end lost 2 bases, and 14 bases lay between the germline ends. This CDR3 has 16 residues. Germline V gene lookup returns CDR1 SGDLS and CDR2 YYNGEE. CDR3 nucleotides: TGTGCCAGCAGCGCCGGGAGACTAGTTAACACCGGGGAGCTGTTTTTT. Translated: CASSAGRLVNTGELFF.

This rearrangement joins TRBV18 to TRBJ2-1; the D is unclear. Between the trimmed V and J ends, which lost 5 bases and 9 bases, there was a span of 14 bases. The germline gives CDR1 KGHSH, CDR2 LQKENI. This CDR3 is built from 13 residues. The chain's CDR3 is CASSSDPAGEQFF. Written as DNA, the CDR3 is TGTGCCAGCTCATCGGACCCTGCAGGTGAGCAGTTCTTC. The entire variable domain, with the rest obtained from reference TRBV18 and TRBJ2-1, is as follows: NAGVMQNPRHLVRRRGQEARLRCSPMKGHSHVYWYRQLPEEGLKFMVYLQKENIIDESGMPKERFSAEFPKEGPSILRIQQVVRGDSAAYFCASSSDPAGEQFFGPGTRLTVL.

The V call is TRBV4-2, the J call TRBJ2-3; D is possibly TRBD1 (5 bases). V dropped 1 base and J dropped 4 bases, with 12 bases sitting between them. Germline V gene sequence: CDR1 LGHNA, CDR2 YNFKEQ. CDR3 length: 15 residues. The CDR3 nucleotides are TGTGCCAGCAGCCAAGTTCCCAGGGTGGCAGATACGCAGTATTTT. Translation: CASSQVPRVADTQYF.

The chain carries TRBV4-1 and TRBJ2-7; TRBD1 agrees at 8 bases. The CDR3 runs to 15 residues. From germline, CDR1 is MGHRA and CDR2 YSYEKL. Germline trimming cut 4 bases from V and 2 bases from J; bases unmatched to any gene: 7. Written as DNA, the CDR3 is TGCGCCAGCAGCCGAGGGACAGGCCGGACCTACGAGCAGTACTTC. Amino acid sequence: CASSRGTGRTYEQYF.

The chain recombines TRBV10-3 with TRBJ2-7, with 12 bases identical to TRBD2. This CDR3 spans 14 amino acids. CDR1 is ENHRY, CDR2 SYGVKD, per germline. The junction had 7 bases not matched to a gene; V was cut back by 11 bases and J by 2 bases. The CDR3 bases are TGTGCCGCCCGAGGACTAGCGGGGACCTACGAGCAGTACTTC. Protein product: CAARGLAGTYEQYF.

This chain uses TRBV27 with TRBJ2-7; D not resolved. V was pared by 4 bases and J by 3 bases, with 10 bases between. The length of the CDR3 is 13 residues. From germline, CDR1 is MNHEY and CDR2 SMNVEV (reference sequence). The CDR3 DNA follows: TGTGCCAGCAGTTCCCTCTTCGGCTACGAGCAGTACTTC. Its translation: CASSSLFGYEQYF.

About this clone: Other DNA sequences in this specimen translate into the identical CDR3. This chain connects TRBV28 to TRBJ1-2; D is undetermined. CDR3 size: 12 residues. In germline, CDR1 is MDHEN, CDR2 SYDVKM. Trimming left V 2 bases short and J 2 bases short, with 3 bases between. DNA for the CDR3: TGTGCCAGCAGTTTAGACAACTATGGCTACACCTTC. This sequence encodes CASSLDNYGYTF.

This rearrangement joins TRBV29-1 to TRBJ2-1; D not resolved. V lost 7 bases, J lost 0 bases, and 10 bases lay in between. Looked up from germline, CDR1 is SQVTM and CDR2 is ANQGSEA. The CDR3 runs 13 residues. Written as DNA, the CDR3 is TGCAGCGCGTGGCAATCCTCCTACAATGAGCAGTTCTTC. This codes for CSAWQSSYNEQFF.